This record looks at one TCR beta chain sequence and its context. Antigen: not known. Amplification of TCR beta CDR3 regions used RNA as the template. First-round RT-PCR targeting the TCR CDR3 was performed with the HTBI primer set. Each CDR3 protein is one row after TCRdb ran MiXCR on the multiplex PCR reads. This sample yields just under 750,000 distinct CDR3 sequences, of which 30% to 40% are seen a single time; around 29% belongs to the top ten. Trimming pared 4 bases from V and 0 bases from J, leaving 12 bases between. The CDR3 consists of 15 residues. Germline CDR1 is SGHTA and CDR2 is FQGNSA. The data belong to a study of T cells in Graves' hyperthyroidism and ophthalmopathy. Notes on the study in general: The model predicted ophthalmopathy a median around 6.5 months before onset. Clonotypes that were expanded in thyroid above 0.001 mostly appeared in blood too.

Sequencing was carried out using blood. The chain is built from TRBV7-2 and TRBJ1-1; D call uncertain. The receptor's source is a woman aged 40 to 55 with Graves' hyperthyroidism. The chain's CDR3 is CASSSVGSLNTEAFF. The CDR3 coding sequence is TGTGCCAGCAGCTCGGTGGGAAGTTTGAACACTGAAGCTTTCTTT.